These 30 T cell receptor beta chains were all obtained from the same sample, sequenced in a study of cytomegalovirus exposure and HLA in healthy donors. The study ran its PCR with 60 Vbeta and 13 Jbeta primers. Profiled with immunoSEQ multiplex PCR; TCRdb holds only in-frame clones, not every one. The sample consists of some 160,000 clones, around 80% of them appearing once. The sample comprised PBMCs. Source of these receptors: a man between 18 and 29 years old in good health and CMV-seronegative.

This rearrangement joins TRBV19 to TRBJ2-4, with TRBD2 as a possible D gene (5 bases). The germline CDR1 and CDR2 sequences are LNHDA and SQIVND (reference sequence). The CDR3 covers 15 residues. Between the trimmed V and J ends, which lost 6 bases and 7 bases, there was a span of 19 bases. DNA of the CDR3: TGTGCCAGTAGCTCGACAACCTATACGGGGAACATTCAGTACTTC. As protein: CASSSTTYTGNIQYF.

The gene calls are TRBV5-1 and TRBJ1-5; TRBD1 agrees at 10 bases. Trimming took 0 bases from V and 0 from J; bases not matched to a gene: 9. Germline V gives CDR1 SGHRS, CDR2 YFSETQ. The CDR3 has 19 residues. CDR3 amino acids: CASSLEVGQGRPSNQPQHF. The CDR3 DNA follows: TGCGCCAGCAGCTTGGAGGTGGGACAGGGGCGACCTAGCAATCAGCCCCAGCATTTT. The full variable domain, in which reference TRBV5-1 and TRBJ1-5 provide the parts outside the CDR3, is KAGVTQTPRYLIKTRGQQVTLSCSPISGHRSVSWYQQTPGQGLQFLFEYFSETQRNKGNFPGRFSGRQFSNSRSEMNVSTLELGDSALYLCASSLEVGQGRPSNQPQHFGDGTRLSIL.

This clone occurred a few times. The chain links TRBV29-1 to TRBJ2-7; a possible D gene is TRBD1 (5 bases). V was pared by 5 bases and J by 4 bases, with 15 bases between. The CDR3 totals 13 residues. From germline, CDR1 is SQVTM and CDR2 ANQGSEA. The CDR3 DNA follows: TGCAGCGTTCTGACAGCCCCCCGGTACGAGCAGTACTTC. This translates into CSVLTAPRYEQYF.

The chain is built from TRBV6-1 and TRBJ2-6, with D perhaps TRBD1 (6 bases). Trimming stripped 3 bases from V and 1 base from J, with 7 bases between. The CDR3 runs to 15 residues. The germline V gene has CDR1 MNHNS and CDR2 SASEGT. The DNA for the CDR3 is TGTGCCAGCAGTGAGAGGGGGTCTGGGGCCAACGTCCTGACTTTC. Its translation is CASSERGSGANVLTF.

The chain carries TRBV5-1 and TRBJ2-1; TRBD1 might be the D (5 bases). From germline, CDR1 is SGHRS and CDR2 YFSETQ. With 0 bases removed from V and 4 bases from J, the gap between germline ends came to 11 bases. This CDR3 contains 15 residues. The DNA of the CDR3 is TGCGCCAGCAGCTTGGTTAGGGGTTCGTACAATGAGCAGTTCTTC. Protein sequence: CASSLVRGSYNEQFF.

The rearrangement joins TRBV28 to TRBJ2-7; 9 bases line up with TRBD1. Germline-derived CDR1 and CDR2 are MDHEN and SYDVKM. CDR3 length equals 13 residues. V dropped 10 bases and J dropped 0; count of bases not matched to a gene: 4. The DNA of the CDR3 is TGTGCCATCCGGGACAGGGACTCCTACGAGCAGTACTTC. It codes for CAIRDRDSYEQYF.

Worth noting for this clone: Other DNA sequences in this specimen translate into the identical CDR3. This sequence joins TRBV5-1 and TRBJ2-1; 9 bases agree with TRBD2. From germline, CDR1 is SGHRS and CDR2 YFSETQ. The CDR3 is made up of 14 amino acids. Trimming at V came to 4 bases and at J to 7 bases, leaving 6 bases not matched to a gene. The chain's CDR3 is CASSSAGGYNEQFF. CDR3 DNA sequence: TGCGCCAGCAGCAGCGCGGGGGGGTATAATGAGCAGTTCTTC.

The CDR3 protein is CASSLATGSAEAFF. CDR3 bases: TGTGCCAGCAGCTTAGCCACAGGCAGCGCTGAAGCTTTCTTT. The chain combines TRBV7-9 with TRBJ1-1; TRBD1 might be the D (5 bases). Trimming removed 0 bases at V and 6 bases at J, with 11 bases between. Germline V lookup: CDR1 SEHNR, CDR2 FQNEAQ (reference sequence). The CDR3 consists of 14 residues.

This rearrangement joins TRBV29-1 to TRBJ2-7, with 7 bases lining up with TRBD2. Germline V CDR1 and CDR2: SQVTM, ANQGSEA. V trimming: 5 bases; J trimming: 2 bases; junction bases outside the gene matches: 6. The CDR3 loop spans 13 amino acids. The CDR3 bases are TGCAGCGTTTCGGGACTATCCCCCTACGAGCAGTACTTC. It translates to CSVSGLSPYEQYF.

The gene calls are TRBV29-1 and TRBJ2-7; 8 nucleotides align to TRBD1. The length of the CDR3 is 12 residues. The junction had 4 bases not matched to a gene; V was cut back by 6 bases and J by 3 bases. Germline CDR1 is SQVTM and CDR2 is ANQGSEA. CDR3: CSVWTGSYEQYF. The CDR3 region has the DNA TGCAGCGTATGGACAGGGAGCTACGAGCAGTACTTC.

The chain combines TRBV6-6 with TRBJ1-6; 10 bases are shared with TRBD1. From germline, CDR1 is MNHNY and CDR2 SVGAGI (reference sequence). The V and J ends lost 4 bases and 7 bases, in that order; junction bases with no gene match: 7. The CDR3 runs to 16 residues. The CDR3 region is CASSSKPGQGNSPLHF. The CDR3 bases are TGTGCCAGCAGTTCAAAACCGGGACAGGGGAATTCACCCCTCCACTTT.

About this clone: The junction departs from the called germline gene at one end, perhaps through a read error. The V gene is TRBV7-7, the J gene TRBJ2-7, with TRBD1 as a possible D gene (6 bases). Looked up from germline, CDR1 is SSHAT and CDR2 is FNYEAQ (reference sequence). The CDR3 loop spans 14 amino acids. CDR3 residues: CASSPRQGSHEQYF. In DNA, the CDR3 is TGTGCTAGCAGCCCCCGGCAGGGGTCCCACGAGCAGTACTTC.

CDR3 DNA sequence: TGTGCCAGCAGTTGGAGCGGCAATGAGCAGTTCTTC. This encodes CASSWSGNEQFF. The chain couples TRBV27 to TRBJ2-1; D is perhaps TRBD2 (5 bases). The CDR3 runs 12 residues. CDR1 and CDR2 (germline): MNHEY, SMNVEV (reference sequence). The V gene lost 4 bases and the J gene lost 6 bases, with 7 bases spanning the gap.

CDR3 sequence: CASMLQAGSTSYEQYF. The CDR3 region has the DNA TGTGCCAGCATGTTGCAGGCAGGGTCCACCTCCTACGAGCAGTACTTC. The chain uses TRBV27 and TRBJ2-7; TRBD1 might be the D (5 bases). CDR1 is MNHEY, CDR2 SMNVEV, per germline (reference sequence). Deletions cut 7 bases from V and 0 bases from J, with 19 bases between. CDR3 length equals 16 residues.

As to this clone: The junction departs from the called germline gene at one end, perhaps through a read error. In DNA form, the CDR3 reads TGTGCCAGCAGCTTCTCGAACAGGGGCTCCTTCAATGAGCAGTTCTTC. As protein: CASSFSNRGSFNEQFF. The chain is built from TRBV7-3 and TRBJ2-1; 7 positions agree with TRBD1. The CDR3 covers 16 residues. Looked up from germline, CDR1 is SGHTA and CDR2 is FQGTGA.

J is TRBJ1-1 and V is TRBV19, with a weak D call TRBD1 (5 bases). The CDR3 covers 14 residues. V was shortened by 7 bases and J by 5 bases, with 17 bases between the two germline ends. Germline V lookup: CDR1 LNHDA, CDR2 SQIVND (reference sequence). The CDR3 sequence is CASTNGGWRTEAFF. In nucleotides, the CDR3 is TGTGCCAGTACAAATGGGGGGTGGCGGACTGAAGCTTTCTTT.

The rearrangement joins TRBV7-2 to TRBJ2-1; tentative D call: TRBD2 (5 bases). This CDR3 region has 15 residues. Between the trimmed V and J ends, which lost 7 bases and 4 bases, there was a span of 17 bases. Germline V gene data show CDR1 as SGHTA and CDR2 as FQGNSA. CDR3 DNA: TGTGCCAGCACCACGACGGAGCGGCGGTACAATGAGCAGTTCTTC. Protein product: CASTTTERRYNEQFF.

CDR3 in DNA: TGTGCCAGCAGCCCCGGGACTAGCGGGGGGGCGGGGCAAGAGACCCAGTACTTC. It yields the protein CASSPGTSGGAGQETQYF. The chain employs TRBV7-2 and TRBJ2-5, with 16 bases lining up with TRBD2. Germline values: CDR1 SGHTA, CDR2 FQGNSA. The CDR3 covers 18 residues. Trimming at V came to 5 bases and at J to 2 bases, leaving 8 bases not matched to a gene.

The rearrangement joins TRBV5-6 to TRBJ2-7; perhaps TRBD1 as D (7 bases). The germline CDR1 and CDR2 sequences are SGHDT and YYEEEE. Trimming shortened V by 1 base and J by 5 bases, and 22 bases separated the two germline ends. This CDR3 has 17 amino acids. The CDR3 DNA is TGTGCCAGCAGCTTGTGGGGGCCATGGCAGGGGGAGGACGAGCAGTACTTC. It is translated as CASSLWGPWQGEDEQYF. Filled out from reference TRBV5-6 and TRBJ2-7, the complete variable domain reads DAGVTQSPTHLIKTRGQQVTLRCSPKSGHDTVSWYQQALGQGPQFIFQYYEEEERQRGNFPDRFSGHQFPNYSSELNVNALLLGDSALYLCASSLWGPWQGEDEQYFGPGTRLTVT.

The chain is built from TRBV7-9 and TRBJ2-3, with D perhaps TRBD1 (6 bases). The germline V and J ends were trimmed by 5 bases and 1 base, with 13 bases remaining between them. Germline values: CDR1 SEHNR, CDR2 FQNEAQ (reference sequence). This CDR3 region has 15 residues. CDR3 coding DNA: TGTGCCAGCAGCAAGGACAGAGGAGGCACAGATACGCAGTATTTT. Protein sequence: CASSKDRGGTDTQYF.

This clone was observed a handful of times. The gene calls are TRBV5-4 and TRBJ2-7, with D uncertain. Trimming took off 0 bases at V and 7 bases at J, with 11 bases between the two ends. Germline values: CDR1 SGHNT, CDR2 YYREEE (reference sequence). The CDR3 contains 13 residues. The CDR3 region has the DNA TGTGCCAGCAGCTTGGACGGGTTTGGGGAGCAGTACTTC. Translated, it gives CASSLDGFGEQYF.

In its sample, this clone was seen once. The chain joins TRBV27 to TRBJ1-2; TRBD1 matches at 7 bases. V shed 6 bases, J shed 6 bases, and the junction held 4 bases outside the gene matches. The germline CDR1 and CDR2 sequences are MNHEY and SMNVEV (reference sequence). The CDR3 spans 12 residues. The CDR3 DNA sequence: TGTGCCAGCAGCCACGGACAGGATGGCTACACCTTC. This encodes CASSHGQDGYTF.

This clone has more than one count but fewer than ten. In DNA form, the CDR3 reads TGTGCCAGCAGCGTAGACAGCGGGGGGTCTACGCAGTATTTT. Amino acid sequence: CASSVDSGGSTQYF. The V gene is TRBV9, the J gene TRBJ2-3; 9 positions agree with TRBD2. Germline V gives CDR1 SGDLS, CDR2 YYNGEE. The CDR3 totals 14 residues. With 0 bases clipped from V and 8 bases from J, the junction kept 4 bases outside the gene matches.

The genes are TRBV29-1 and TRBJ2-2; maybe TRBD2 (5 bases). Germline CDR1 reads SQVTM; CDR2 reads ANQGSEA. V lost 1 base and J 4 bases, leaving 10 bases between the germline ends. The CDR3 length is 14 residues. CDR3 bases: TGCAGCGTTGAAGCGGGGTTGGGCACCGGGGAGCTGTTTTTT. It yields the protein CSVEAGLGTGELFF.

The chain links TRBV30 to TRBJ1-2; weak D call: TRBD1 (6 bases). Germline V gene sequence: CDR1 GTSNPN, CDR2 SVGIG (reference sequence). V lost 6 bases and J lost 8, with 13 bases in between. The CDR3 covers 11 residues. CDR3 loop: CACLTGRGYTF. CDR3 bases: TGTGCCTGTCTCACAGGGAGAGGCTACACCTTC.

This clone was picked up one time. CDR3 amino acids: CASTSGQGGPNQPQHF. The CDR3 coding sequence is TGTGCCAGTACCTCCGGACAGGGAGGCCCAAATCAGCCCCAGCATTTT. The chain employs TRBV19 and TRBJ1-5, with 8 bases aligning to TRBD1. Trimming cost V 7 bases and J 4 bases; bases outside gene matches: 12. The V gene's germline CDR1 is LNHDA and CDR2 SQIVND (reference sequence). The CDR3 is 16 residues long.

This clone was recorded once. V gene TRBV7-9 combines with J gene TRBJ1-1; TRBD1 matches at 9 bases. Trimming removed 5 bases from V and 0 bases from J; junction bases left unmatched: 4. From germline, CDR1 is SEHNR and CDR2 FQNEAQ (reference sequence). The CDR3 contains 15 residues. The DNA for the CDR3 is TGTGCCAGCAGCGTGACAGGGGGGATGAACACTGAAGCTTTCTTT. This encodes CASSVTGGMNTEAFF.

The chain combines TRBV15 with TRBJ1-4; tentative D call: TRBD1 (5 bases). The CDR3 contains 14 residues. Trimming shortened V by 4 bases and J by 7 bases, and 13 bases separated the two germline ends. Germline CDR1 LNHNV, CDR2 YYDKDF (reference sequence). This CDR3 is CATSKGREGEKLFF. DNA for the CDR3: TGTGCCACCAGCAAAGGCAGGGAGGGTGAAAAACTGTTTTTT. Full variable domain (outside the CDR3, taken from reference TRBV15 and TRBJ1-4): DAMVIQNPRYQVTQFGKPVTLSCSQTLNHNVMYWYQQKSSQAPKLLFHYYDKDFNNEADTPDNFQSRRPNTSFCFLDIRSPGLGDTAMYLCATSKGREGEKLFFGSGTQLSVL.

The rearrangement uses TRBV4-1 and TRBJ2-7; no clear D gene. Deletions cut 2 bases from V and 7 bases from J, with 15 bases between. Germline loops: CDR1 MGHRA, CDR2 YSYEKL. The CDR3 length is 14 residues. As DNA, the CDR3 is TGCGCCAGCAGCCAACCCTCCCTTTGGCAGGAGCAGTACTTC. It is translated as CASSQPSLWQEQYF.

This clone has a single count. This chain joins TRBV2 and TRBJ2-7; TRBD2 is a possible D gene (6 bases). The CDR3 is 15 amino acids. The V gene's germline CDR1 is SNHLY and CDR2 FYNNEI. Trimming shortened V by 2 bases and J by 5 bases, and 16 bases separated the two germline ends. CDR3 protein: CASSEIRENLHEQYF. The CDR3 nucleotides read TGTGCCAGCAGTGAAATACGGGAGAATCTTCACGAGCAGTACTTC.